The 32 T cell receptor beta chains reported below all come from one sample, sequenced in a study of cytomegalovirus exposure and HLA in healthy donors. PCR used 60 Vbeta primers and 13 Jbeta primers. Method: immunoSEQ multiplex PCR; TCRdb's copy keeps in-frame clones and lacks some. The sample holds about 140,000 clones; around 75% are singletons and the top ten take roughly 2%. The sample taken for sequencing was PBMCs. These receptors came from a woman aged 40 to 50 in good health and CMV-seronegative.

The genes are TRBV6-1 and TRBJ2-7; D call uncertain. Germline V gene lookup returns CDR1 MNHNS and CDR2 SASEGT. This CDR3 has 11 residues. Trimming cost V 2 bases and J 3 bases, with 2 bases left between them. The CDR3 DNA follows: TGTGCCAGCAGTGAATACTACGAGCAGTACTTC. It yields the protein CASSEYYEQYF.

The chain joins TRBV19 to TRBJ1-1, with 7 bases aligning to TRBD1. J lost 1 base, V lost 1 base, and 9 bases had no gene match. Germline V lookup: CDR1 LNHDA, CDR2 SQIVND (reference sequence). This CDR3 is built from 17 residues. The CDR3 nucleotides are TGTGCCAGTAGTATAGGAATCCACAGGGGAAAGAACACTGAAGCTTTCTTT. Residues: CASSIGIHRGKNTEAFF.

The gene calls are TRBV13 and TRBJ2-5; 7 nucleotides agree with TRBD1. In germline, CDR1 is PRHDT, CDR2 FYEKMQ (reference sequence). J gave up 3 bases and V 2 bases, and 3 bases lay outside the gene matches. The CDR3 totals 14 residues. CDR3 sequence (DNA): TGTGCCAGCAGCTTATCCGACAGGGAAGAGACCCAGTACTTC. It codes for CASSLSDREETQYF. The entire variable domain, with the rest obtained from reference TRBV13 and TRBJ2-5, is as follows: AAGVIQSPRHLIKEKRETATLKCYPIPRHDTVYWYQQGPGQDPQFLISFYEKMQSDKGSIPDRFSAQQFSDYHSELNMSSLELGDSALYFCASSLSDREETQYFGPGTRLLVL.

V usage is TRBV5-1 and J usage is TRBJ1-2, with a tentative D call TRBD1 (6 bases). Trimming cost V 1 base and J 0 bases, with 13 bases left between them. The length of the CDR3 is 16 residues. Germline loops: CDR1 SGHRS, CDR2 YFSETQ. Here the CDR3 reads CASSLTGYGSNYGYTF. The CDR3 DNA sequence: TGCGCCAGCAGCTTGACAGGGTATGGATCTAACTATGGCTACACCTTC.

This rearrangement joins TRBV28 to TRBJ2-3, with D possibly matching TRBD2 (6 bases). The length of the CDR3 is 16 residues. Germline assignment: CDR1 MDHEN and CDR2 SYDVKM. V dropped 6 bases and J dropped 0 bases, with 16 bases sitting between them. DNA for the CDR3: TGTGCCAGCAGCCTAAGCTCGGGGACTAGCACAGATACGCAGTATTTT. It encodes CASSLSSGTSTDTQYF.

The V call is TRBV7-6, the J call TRBJ2-1, with a possible D match to TRBD1 (6 bases). Trimming shortened V by 5 bases and J by 5 bases, and 10 bases separated the two germline ends. The V gene's germline CDR1 is SGHVS and CDR2 FNYEAQ. This CDR3 has 13 residues. Here the CDR3 reads CASSAGTNNEQFF. The CDR3 DNA reads TGTGCCAGCAGCGCCGGGACAAACAATGAGCAGTTCTTC.

The chain combines TRBV6-6 with TRBJ1-2, with unresolved D. Germline CDR1 MNHNY, CDR2 SVGAGI (reference sequence). Trimming left V 6 bases short and J 3 bases short, with 20 bases between. This CDR3 has 16 amino acids. CDR3 residues: CASSPRRGLLDYGYTF. The CDR3 DNA reads TGTGCCAGCAGCCCCCGGCGCGGACTTCTTGACTATGGCTACACCTTC.

The chain couples TRBV5-1 to TRBJ2-7; weak D call: TRBD1 (5 bases). Trimming removed 2 bases from V and 2 bases from J, with 8 bases in between. This CDR3 region has 13 residues. Germline assignment: CDR1 SGHRS and CDR2 YFSETQ. The chain's CDR3 is CASSFQGTYEQYF. As DNA, the CDR3 is TGCGCCAGCAGCTTTCAGGGAACCTACGAGCAGTACTTC.

This clone occurred a few times. This chain connects TRBV6-5 to TRBJ1-6; the D is unclear. The CDR3 totals 13 residues. V lost 2 bases and J 8 bases, leaving 7 bases between the germline ends. Germline assignment: CDR1 MNHEY and CDR2 SVGAGI. The CDR3 DNA sequence: TGTGCCAGCAGTTACGGTCCAGATTCACCCCTCCACTTT. Residues: CASSYGPDSPLHF.

This chain links TRBV5-6 with TRBJ2-3; D uncertain. Trimming left V 0 bases short and J 2 bases short, with 10 bases between. This CDR3 spans 15 amino acids. Looked up from germline, CDR1 is SGHDT and CDR2 is YYEEEE. The CDR3 coding sequence is TGTGCCAGCAGCTTGGGATCTTACTCCACAGATACGCAGTATTTT. Its protein product is CASSLGSYSTDTQYF.

This clone appeared a single time. The V and J genes are TRBV5-4 and TRBJ2-5; TRBD1 matches 9 bases. The CDR3 is made up of 15 amino acids. Germline V CDR1 and CDR2: SGHNT, YYREEE (reference sequence). The J segment lost 4 bases and the V segment lost 4 bases, leaving 8 bases of the junction unmatched. The CDR3 protein is CASSQGQGSRETQYF. CDR3 sequence (DNA): TGTGCCAGCAGCCAGGGACAGGGAAGTCGAGAGACCCAGTACTTC.

The V and J genes are TRBV27 and TRBJ1-4; 10 nucleotides agree with TRBD1. The CDR3 sequence is 15 residues long. After removal of 5 bases from V and 8 bases from J, the junction contained 8 bases not matched to a gene. The germline CDR1 and CDR2 sequences are MNHEY and SMNVEV (reference sequence). The CDR3 spells CASSVLTGGEEKLFF. The CDR3 region has the DNA TGTGCCAGCAGTGTACTGACAGGGGGCGAGGAAAAACTGTTTTTT.

This CDR3 is CASSDGELAGFPTDTQYF. The CDR3 DNA reads as TGCGCCAGCAGTGACGGGGAACTAGCGGGGTTCCCCACAGATACGCAGTATTTT. The chain joins TRBV10-1 to TRBJ2-3, with TRBD2 matching over 10 bases. This CDR3 region has 18 residues. From germline, CDR1 is WNHNN and CDR2 SYGVQD (reference sequence). Trimming at V came to 3 bases and at J to 2 bases, leaving 11 bases not matched to a gene.

In this sample, this clone turned up a few times. The chain couples TRBV4-1 to TRBJ1-1; the D gene is possibly TRBD1 (5 bases). V dropped 3 bases and J dropped 1 base, with 12 bases sitting between them. Germline V gene sequence: CDR1 MGHRA, CDR2 YSYEKL. The CDR3 runs 15 residues. The CDR3 is CASSHKGLRNTEAFF. The CDR3 nucleotides are TGCGCCAGCAGCCACAAGGGGTTGAGGAACACTGAAGCTTTCTTT.

The genes are TRBV30 and TRBJ2-5; 11 bases are a match to TRBD1. The CDR3 is 14 amino acids. The V gene's germline CDR1 is GTSNPN and CDR2 SVGIG (reference sequence). J was trimmed by 4 bases and V by 5 bases; bases with no gene match: 6. The CDR3, as DNA: TGTGCCTGGGAGGACAGGGGGCCGGGAGAGACCCAGTACTTC. This sequence encodes CAWEDRGPGETQYF.

The chain links TRBV5-6 to TRBJ2-7; D perhaps matches TRBD1 (5 bases). Trimming removed 4 bases from V and 6 bases from J, with 14 bases in between. Germline V gene lookup returns CDR1 SGHDT and CDR2 YYEEEE. This CDR3 is 13 amino acids long. The CDR3 sequence is CASSPPGSGEQYF. The CDR3 bases are TGTGCCAGCAGCCCTCCAGGGTCCGGCGAGCAGTACTTC. Full variable domain (missing parts from reference TRBV5-6 and TRBJ2-7): DAGVTQSPTHLIKTRGQQVTLRCSPKSGHDTVSWYQQALGQGPQFIFQYYEEEERQRGNFPDRFSGHQFPNYSSELNVNALLLGDSALYLCASSPPGSGEQYFGPGTRLTVT.

This clone was seen once. CDR3 DNA: TGTGCCAGCAGTCCAAGACAGGGCTCCTACAATGAGCAGTTCTTC. Translated: CASSPRQGSYNEQFF. The chain employs TRBV9 and TRBJ2-1, with 7 bases lining up with TRBD1. Germline loops: CDR1 SGDLS, CDR2 YYNGEE. V lost 5 bases to trimming and J lost 0 bases; unmatched junction nucleotides: 5. The CDR3 covers 15 residues.

This clone was seen a single time. CDR3 nucleotide sequence: TGTGCCAGCAATGTTAGGGGGAGTTCCTACAATGAGCAGTTCTTC. The encoded protein is CASNVRGSSYNEQFF. V gene TRBV2 combines with J gene TRBJ2-1; D is possibly TRBD1 (6 bases). This CDR3 is 15 amino acids long. Per the germline V gene, CDR1 is SNHLY and CDR2 is FYNNEI. V shed 7 bases and J shed 1 base, with 14 bases lying between them.

V is TRBV10-2 and J is TRBJ1-1, with D unclear. The CDR3 is made up of 13 amino acids. Germline V gene lookup returns CDR1 WSHSY and CDR2 SAAADI. Trimming pared 5 bases from V and 4 bases from J, leaving 11 bases between. In DNA, the CDR3 is TGCGCCAGCAGTCAGGCGGGTGGCACTGAAGCTTTCTTT. Residues: CASSQAGGTEAFF.

This chain connects TRBV28 to TRBJ2-1, with 7 bases lining up with TRBD2. The CDR3 consists of 15 residues. CDR1 and CDR2 from the germline V gene are MDHEN and SYDVKM. The V and J ends lost 6 bases and 2 bases, in that order; junction bases with no gene match: 7. The CDR3 reads CASSFRGVTYNEQFF. The CDR3 nucleotides read TGTGCCAGCAGCTTTCGGGGGGTGACCTACAATGAGCAGTTCTTC.

V and J are TRBV29-1 and TRBJ2-3; 10 nucleotides align to TRBD2. CDR1 SQVTM and CDR2 ANQGSEA come from the germline V gene. The CDR3 contains 16 residues. After removal of 4 bases from V and 1 base from J, the junction contained 8 bases not matched to a gene. DNA of the CDR3: TGCAGCGTTGCCCGAACTGGGACTAGCGGCACAGATACGCAGTATTTT. It translates to CSVARTGTSGTDTQYF.

This clone was seen once. The gene calls are TRBV11-3 and TRBJ1-1; D not certain. The CDR3 consists of 15 residues. CDR1 is SGHNT and CDR2 is YENEEA in the germline V gene. V was clipped by 4 bases and J by 1 base, with 13 bases between them. The CDR3 DNA reads TGTGCCAGCAGCTCAGGCCTGGGCGAGAACACTGAAGCTTTCTTT. Its protein is CASSSGLGENTEAFF.

J is TRBJ1-4 and V is TRBV7-9; 8 bases agree with TRBD1. Unmatched junction bases numbered 13, after V lost 4 bases and J lost 0 bases. Germline V CDR1 and CDR2: SEHNR, FQNEAQ (reference sequence). The CDR3 sequence is 19 residues long. CDR3: CASSSNRDRLTPTNEKLFF. The CDR3 nucleotides read TGTGCCAGCAGCTCTAACCGGGACAGGCTAACTCCAACTAATGAAAAACTGTTTTTT. The full variable domain, rest sourced from reference TRBV7-9 and TRBJ1-4, is DTGVSQNPRHKITKRGQNVTFRCDPISEHNRLYWYRQTLGQGPEFLTYFQNEAQLEKSRLLSDRFSAERPKGSFSTLEIQRTEQGDSAMYLCASSSNRDRLTPTNEKLFFGSGTQLSVL.

V usage is TRBV4-1 and J usage is TRBJ2-6; 7 nucleotides agree with TRBD1. From germline, CDR1 is MGHRA and CDR2 YSYEKL. The CDR3 has 19 amino acids. The J segment lost 4 bases and the V segment lost 2 bases, leaving 14 bases of the junction unmatched. This CDR3 is CASSQHQRGLSAGANVLTF. As DNA, the CDR3 is TGCGCCAGCAGCCAACACCAGAGGGGGCTTTCAGCGGGGGCCAACGTCCTGACTTTC.

The chain couples TRBV9 to TRBJ1-2; D is unclear. V lost 3 bases, J lost 3 bases, and 18 bases lay in between. Per the germline V gene, CDR1 is SGDLS and CDR2 is YYNGEE. This CDR3 contains 16 residues. CDR3 sequence reads: CASSAGRGGLDYGYTF. CDR3 DNA sequence: TGTGCCAGCAGCGCCGGGCGGGGTGGTTTGGACTATGGCTACACCTTC.

The chain carries TRBV30 and TRBJ1-5; D gene ambiguous. CDR1 GTSNPN and CDR2 SVGIG come from the germline V gene (reference sequence). The CDR3 length is 13 residues. V gave up 2 bases and J gave up 0 bases, with 5 bases separating them. DNA of the CDR3: TGTGCCTGGAGTCCGTCTAGCAATCAGCCCCAGCATTTT. Translated: CAWSPSSNQPQHF.

The V call is TRBV25-1, the J call TRBJ2-3, with a tentative D call TRBD1 (5 bases). Trimming shortened V by 0 bases and J by 0 bases, and 16 bases separated the two germline ends. Germline-derived CDR1 and CDR2 are MGHDK and SYGVNS. The CDR3 runs 18 residues. The CDR3 region has the DNA TGTGCCAGCAGTGAATATACCCAGGGCCATTCTAGCACAGATACGCAGTATTTT. This encodes CASSEYTQGHSSTDTQYF.

This clone was counted a few times. CDR3 bases: TGTGCCAGCAGTTTATCCGCGCAGGGTCACAATGAGCAGTTCTTC. Translated: CASSLSAQGHNEQFF. The chain uses TRBV27 and TRBJ2-1; D might be TRBD1 (5 bases). The CDR3 runs 15 residues. V lost 0 bases, J lost 5 bases, and 11 bases lay in between. Germline V CDR1 and CDR2: MNHEY, SMNVEV (reference sequence).

This rearrangement joins TRBV11-2 to TRBJ1-1, with D possibly matching TRBD1 (5 bases). The CDR3 extends over 14 amino acids. CDR1 is SGHAT and CDR2 is FQNNGV in the germline V gene. Trimming took 1 base from V and 3 from J, leaving 9 bases between them. Written as DNA, the CDR3 is TGTGCCAGCAGCTTAGTAGGAGGGGACACTGAAGCTTTCTTT. Its protein is CASSLVGGDTEAFF.

The rearrangement joins TRBV5-1 to TRBJ2-5, with D possibly being TRBD2 (5 bases). Germline lookup yields CDR1 SGHRS and CDR2 YFSETQ. This CDR3 region has 15 residues. V was cut by 2 bases and J by 1 base, with 12 bases left in between. This chain's CDR3 is CASSLGRGAQETQYF. For the CDR3, the DNA is TGCGCCAGCAGCTTAGGTCGGGGAGCCCAAGAGACCCAGTACTTC.

This clone showed up just a few times. The chain uses TRBV19 and TRBJ1-5; TRBD1 matches at 8 bases. The CDR3 runs to 16 residues. Germline-derived CDR1 and CDR2 are LNHDA and SQIVND (reference sequence). Trimming cost V 5 bases and J 0 bases; bases outside gene matches: 6. The CDR3 coding sequence is TGTGCCAGTAGTGTGTACAGGGGGAATAGCAATCAGCCCCAGCATTTT. Its protein is CASSVYRGNSNQPQHF.

This clone occurred a few times. The rearrangement uses TRBV28 and TRBJ1-2, with 8 positions matching TRBD1. The V gene's germline CDR1 is MDHEN and CDR2 SYDVKM. J was trimmed by 4 bases and V by 1 base; bases with no gene match: 2. CDR3 length equals 14 residues. The CDR3 DNA sequence: TGTGCCAGCAGTTTATCCGGGACAGGCTATGGCTACACCTTC. Residues: CASSLSGTGYGYTF.